What follows are 23 T cell receptor beta chains derived from one specimen sequenced in a study of CD8 T cells in ankylosing spondylitis. TCRdb passed the 5' RACE reads through MiXCR, listing each CDR3 protein once. This sample has about 240,000 distinct CDR3 sequences; 8% to 9.5% occur once, and the top ten carry approximately 6.2%. The sequencing sample was made of blood, either unsorted or a sorted T cell fraction (not recorded which). These receptors were obtained from a male donor with ankylosing spondylitis or in good health (not recorded which).

This clonotype was seen a single time. The chain's CDR3 is CATRTSGGPSSGANVLTF. CDR3 DNA: TGCGCCACCCGGACTAGCGGGGGCCCAAGCTCTGGGGCCAACGTCCTGACTTTC. The V call is TRBV5-1, the J call TRBJ2-6, with TRBD2 matching over 13 bases. The germline V gene encodes CDR1 SGHRS and CDR2 YFSETQ. The CDR3 has 18 residues. V lost 9 bases and J lost 0; bases outside the gene matches: 9.

This clonotype was seen many times. The chain links TRBV29-1 to TRBJ1-1; D gene uncertain. The germline CDR1 and CDR2 sequences are SQVTM and ANQGSEA. V dropped 5 bases and J dropped 6 bases, with 7 bases sitting between them. The length of the CDR3 is 10 residues. CDR3 nucleotide sequence: TGCAGCGTTCTGGGCTCTGAAGCTTTCTTT. Translating gives CSVLGSEAFF. Looking up the rest from reference TRBV29-1 and TRBJ1-1 gives the full variable domain: SAVISQKPSRDICQRGTSLTIQCQVDSQVTMMFWYRQQPGQSLTLIATANQGSEATYESGFVIDKFPISRPNLTFSTLTVSNMSPEDSSIYLCSVLGSEAFFGQGTRLTVV.

V usage is TRBV7-9 and J usage is TRBJ2-2; 10 bases fit TRBD2. This CDR3 spans 16 amino acids. V trimming: 5 bases; J trimming: 5 bases; junction bases outside the gene matches: 8. Germline CDR1 reads SEHNR; CDR2 reads FQNEAQ (reference sequence). CDR3 in amino acids: CASSPKEREGTGELFF. Written as DNA, the CDR3 is TGTGCCAGCAGCCCCAAAGAGCGGGAGGGGACCGGGGAGCTGTTTTTT.

This clonotype occurred many times. The chain is built from TRBV25-1 and TRBJ2-1; D is tentatively TRBD1 or TRBD2 (5 bases each). This CDR3 is 14 amino acids long. V was pared by 7 bases and J by 1 base, with 11 bases between. Per the germline V gene, CDR1 is MGHDK and CDR2 is SYGVNS. In DNA, the CDR3 is TGTGCCAGCAATGGGGGAGCATCCTACAATGAGCAGTTCTTC. Its protein product is CASNGGASYNEQFF.

Ten or more counts support this clonotype. V gene TRBV18 combines with J gene TRBJ1-1; D is unresolved. The CDR3 totals 14 residues. Germline V gives CDR1 KGHSH, CDR2 LQKENI. V lost 4 bases to trimming and J lost 1 base, with 10 bases between them. The CDR3 DNA reads TGTGCCAGCTCACGACTCGATCGGAACACTGAAGCTTTCTTT. Its protein is CASSRLDRNTEAFF.

This clonotype was seen repeatedly, ten times or more. V and J are TRBV15 and TRBJ2-7; TRBD1 aligns across 8 bases. The CDR3 has 15 residues. The V and J ends lost 5 bases and 4 bases, in that order; junction bases with no gene match: 10. Germline CDR1 reads LNHNV; CDR2 reads YYDKDF (reference sequence). CDR3 in DNA: TGTGCCACCAGCGGCGAAAACAGGGGGTCTTACGAGCAGTACTTC. Encoded protein: CATSGENRGSYEQYF.

This clonotype was found many times. The V and J genes are TRBV6-1 and TRBJ2-1; D gene unclear. V was clipped by 5 bases and J by 5 bases, with 13 bases between them. CDR3 size: 14 residues. From germline, CDR1 is MNHNS and CDR2 SASEGT. The CDR3 here is CASSRARLNNEQFF. CDR3 nucleotides: TGTGCCAGCAGTAGGGCCCGATTAAACAATGAGCAGTTCTTC.

This clonotype was seen ten or more times. The chain employs TRBV20-1 and TRBJ2-2, with D possibly TRBD1 on 5 matching bases. The CDR3 loop spans 14 amino acids. The germline V and J ends were trimmed by 0 bases and 7 bases, with 12 bases remaining between them. Germline CDR1 DFQATT, CDR2 SNEGSKA (reference sequence). CDR3: CSARDWQGDGELFF. The DNA for the CDR3 is TGCAGTGCTAGAGATTGGCAGGGCGACGGGGAGCTGTTTTTT.

This clonotype was observed many times. V usage is TRBV7-3 and J usage is TRBJ1-1; D might be TRBD1 (6 bases). Germline V lookup: CDR1 SGHTA, CDR2 FQGTGA. Between the trimmed V and J ends, which lost 5 bases and 8 bases, there was a span of 24 bases. The CDR3 has 16 amino acids. DNA for the CDR3: TGTGCCAGCAGCCCCTCTTACCGGACAGTCAATACAGAAGCTTTCTTT. This translates into CASSPSYRTVNTEAFF.

This clonotype was detected only a few times. Here the CDR3 DNA reads TGTGCCAGCATCCCGGGACGAGGGTCCTACGAGCAGTACTTC. Residues: CASIPGRGSYEQYF. The chain carries TRBV12-3 or TRBV12-4 and TRBJ2-7, with D perhaps matching TRBD1 or TRBD2 (5 bases each). The CDR3 is made up of 14 amino acids. Deletions cut 7 bases from V and 1 base from J, with 14 bases between.

This clonotype was found many times. At one boundary the junction diverges from the germline segment, which might be a read error. The rearrangement joins TRBV20-1 to TRBJ2-4; D assignment may be TRBD1 or TRBD2 (5 bases each). The CDR3 has 14 residues. Looked up from germline, CDR1 is DFQATT and CDR2 is SNEGSKA (reference sequence). CDR3 sequence reads: CSARDRDEGVLLRF. CDR3 in DNA: TGCAGTGCTAGAGATCGGGACGAGGGAGTCCTCCTACGGTTC.

There are many counts of this clonotype. The chain couples TRBV3-1 to TRBJ1-2; D ambiguous. V lost 4 bases to trimming and J lost 5 bases, with 11 bases between them. This CDR3 is 13 amino acids long. Germline V gene lookup returns CDR1 LGHDT and CDR2 YNNKEL (reference sequence). CDR3 nucleotides: TGTGCCAGCAGCCTGCCCGGCAGGTATGGCTACACCTTC. Its protein is CASSLPGRYGYTF.

The chain uses TRBV7-3 and TRBJ2-5, with unresolved D. The V end lost 2 bases, the J end lost 3 bases, and 7 bases lay between the germline ends. Germline values: CDR1 SGHTA, CDR2 FQGTGA. The CDR3 has 13 residues. The CDR3 is CASSLLLEETQYF. CDR3 bases: TGTGCCAGCAGCTTATTACTGGAAGAGACCCAGTACTTC.

This clonotype came up many times. The chain employs TRBV2 and TRBJ1-1; D uncertain. CDR3 length: 14 amino acids. With 3 bases removed from V and 1 base from J, the gap between germline ends came to 9 bases. Germline CDR1 reads SNHLY; CDR2 reads FYNNEI. CDR3 protein: CASSEGPRNTEAFF. CDR3 DNA sequence: TGTGCCAGCAGTGAGGGCCCCCGGAACACTGAAGCTTTCTTT.

This clonotype showed up many times. The genes are TRBV7-3 and TRBJ2-3, with 7 bases aligning to TRBD2. CDR3 length: 15 residues. Germline-derived CDR1 and CDR2 are SGHTA and FQGTGA. With V trimmed by 5 bases and J by 3 bases, 8 bases remained unmatched. The CDR3 DNA follows: TGTGCCAGCAGCAACCTTGGGGGGGTAACAGATACGCAGTATTTT. Protein sequence: CASSNLGGVTDTQYF.

This clonotype has a count of ten or more. CDR3 nucleotide sequence: TGCAGTGCTAGAGATCCTACTAGTTACGAGCAGTACTTC. The encoded protein is CSARDPTSYEQYF. The chain couples TRBV20-1 to TRBJ2-7, with a tentative D call TRBD2 (5 bases). CDR1 is DFQATT, CDR2 SNEGSKA, per germline (reference sequence). V was trimmed by 0 bases and J by 4 bases, leaving 10 bases between them. The CDR3 sequence is 13 residues long.

This clonotype was counted ten times or more. V is TRBV7-9 and J is TRBJ1-1, with D maybe TRBD1 (5 bases). Trimming stripped 6 bases from V and 7 bases from J, with 12 bases between. Per the germline V gene, CDR1 is SEHNR and CDR2 is FQNEAQ (reference sequence). The CDR3 extends over 12 amino acids. For the CDR3, the DNA is TGTGCCAGCAGTCCAGGGCAGCTTGAAGCTTTCTTT. Amino acids: CASSPGQLEAFF.

This clonotype was seen at least ten times. The chain combines TRBV12-3 or TRBV12-4 with TRBJ2-1; 13 bases fit TRBD2. Trimming took 5 bases from V and 9 from J; bases not matched to a gene: 7. The CDR3 loop spans 15 amino acids. CDR3 nucleotide sequence: TGTGCCAGCAGTCTTACTAGCGGGGGGGGAAGTGAGCAGTTCTTC. It yields the protein CASSLTSGGGSEQFF.

V usage is TRBV7-9 and J usage is TRBJ2-3; TRBD1 might be the D (5 bases). The CDR3 runs to 14 residues. V lost 0 bases, J lost 2 bases, and 6 bases lay in between. In germline, CDR1 is SEHNR, CDR2 FQNEAQ (reference sequence). CDR3: CASSLAGPTDTQYF. In DNA form, the CDR3 reads TGTGCCAGCAGCTTAGCGGGGCCCACAGATACGCAGTATTTT.

This clonotype was counted ten times or more. J is TRBJ1-6 and V is TRBV7-9; D is ambiguous. V was trimmed by 5 bases and J by 5 bases, leaving 10 bases between them. The CDR3 sequence is 14 residues long. Germline V gives CDR1 SEHNR, CDR2 FQNEAQ (reference sequence). This CDR3 is CASSPEFNNSPLHF. CDR3 sequence (DNA): TGTGCCAGCAGCCCCGAGTTTAATAATTCACCCCTCCACTTT.

This clonotype was observed at least ten times. This chain joins TRBV7-2 and TRBJ2-1, with D perhaps TRBD2 (5 bases). The CDR3 totals 14 residues. With 5 bases removed from V and 8 bases from J, the gap between germline ends came to 16 bases. The germline CDR1 and CDR2 sequences are SGHTA and FQGNSA. The CDR3 loop is CASSVARERDEQFF. CDR3 coding DNA: TGTGCCAGCAGCGTGGCGAGAGAGAGGGATGAGCAGTTCTTC.

There are many counts of this clonotype. This sequence joins TRBV5-1 and TRBJ2-2, with TRBD1 matching 8 bases. The trim removed 0 bases at V and 4 bases at J, leaving 5 bases unmatched. The CDR3 extends over 16 amino acids. The germline CDR1 and CDR2 sequences are SGHRS and YFSETQ. The CDR3 is CASSLAGTGGTGELFF. CDR3 nucleotides: TGCGCCAGCAGCTTGGCAGGGACAGGTGGCACCGGGGAGCTGTTTTTT.

The chain combines TRBV4-3 with TRBJ2-5; weak D call: TRBD2 (5 bases). CDR1 and CDR2 (germline): LGHNA, YSLEER. The CDR3 covers 13 residues. Trimming took 1 base from V and 7 from J, leaving 10 bases between them. The DNA of the CDR3 is TGCGCCAGCAGCCAAGGGGGAGAGGGGACCCAGTACTTC. Its protein product is CASSQGGEGTQYF.